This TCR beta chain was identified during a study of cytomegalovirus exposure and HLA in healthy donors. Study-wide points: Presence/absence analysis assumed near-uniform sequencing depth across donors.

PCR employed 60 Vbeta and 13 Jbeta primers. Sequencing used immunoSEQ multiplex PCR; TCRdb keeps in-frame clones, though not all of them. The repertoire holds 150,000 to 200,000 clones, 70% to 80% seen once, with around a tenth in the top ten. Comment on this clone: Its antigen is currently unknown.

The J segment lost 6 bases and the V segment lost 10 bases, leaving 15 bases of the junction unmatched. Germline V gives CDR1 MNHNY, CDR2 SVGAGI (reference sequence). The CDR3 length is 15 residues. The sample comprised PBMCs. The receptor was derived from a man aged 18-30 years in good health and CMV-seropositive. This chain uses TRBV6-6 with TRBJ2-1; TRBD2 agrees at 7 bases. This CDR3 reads CATTHITGTTNEQFF. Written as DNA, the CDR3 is TGTGCCACAACTCACATAACCGGGACTACCAATGAGCAGTTCTTC.